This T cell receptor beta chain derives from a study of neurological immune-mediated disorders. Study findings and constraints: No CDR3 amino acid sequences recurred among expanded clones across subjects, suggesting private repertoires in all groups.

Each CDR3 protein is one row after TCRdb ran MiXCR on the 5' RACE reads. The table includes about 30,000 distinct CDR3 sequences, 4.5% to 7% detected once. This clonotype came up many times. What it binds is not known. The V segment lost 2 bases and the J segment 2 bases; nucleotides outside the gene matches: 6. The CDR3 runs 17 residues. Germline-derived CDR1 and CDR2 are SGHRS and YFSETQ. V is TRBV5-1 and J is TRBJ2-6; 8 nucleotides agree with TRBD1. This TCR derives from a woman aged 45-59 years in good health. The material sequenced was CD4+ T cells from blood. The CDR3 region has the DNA TGCGCCAGCAGCTTAGCAGGGGGCGCAGCTGGGGCCAACGTCCTGACTTTC. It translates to CASSLAGGAAGANVLTF.